This T cell receptor beta chain is drawn from a study of blood T cell repertoires in COVID-19. Study as a whole: Collection of acute and convalescent COVID-19 samples took place in the United States, Italy and Spain. Sources were T cells, B-cell-depleted T cells, or PBMCs; the material itself was cDNA or gDNA.

This CDR3 contains 15 residues. Germline-derived CDR1 and CDR2 are GTSNPN and SVGIG (reference sequence). The V and J ends lost 8 bases and 4 bases respectively, with 18 bases between them. Per the authors' pipeline: Counts of nucleated cells, estimated from reference gene primer amplification, were obtained. TCRdb's copy holds only in-frame clones and misses some; the assay was immunoSEQ multiplex PCR. For V, J and clone size, that table is used; D and trimming come from the DNA. This table holds under 200,000 clones, about 83% found once. Across about two dozen US areas, participants ranged in age from about 18 to 90 years.

Sample: PBMCs or T cells enriched from blood (not recorded which). The clonotype originates from a man aged 40-49 years with acute COVID-19. The chain is built from TRBV30 and TRBJ2-6, with a tentative D call TRBD1 (6 bases). In DNA form, the CDR3 reads TGTGCCCGATCCTCACAGGGTGACGGGGCCAACGTCCTGACTTTC. It specifies CARSSQGDGANVLTF.